Listed below are T cell receptor beta chains from one sample, sequenced in a study of T-cell reconstitution after alpha-beta-depleted transplantation in children. TCRdb recomputed calls from the PCR reads with MiXCR, one row per CDR3 protein. The repertoire holds over 100,000 distinct CDR3 sequences, with approximately 10% as singletons. Source: PBMCs, taken before TCRalphabeta/CD19-depleted stem cell transplant. These receptors were taken from a boy younger than 10 with acute lymphoblastic leukemia, due to receive a stem cell transplant. Each CDR3 is given with its conserved first and last residue. D genes are given only for firm matches. The listing skips clone size in some rows; elsewhere it reads once, few, many or a size class.

TRBV15	TRBD1	TRBJ1-4	many	TGTGCCACCAGCGCGCGACAGGGTCGTGAAAAACTGTTTTTT	CATSARQGREKLFF
TRBV20-1	-	TRBJ1-2	many	TGCAGTGCCGGACGGGATCCCTATGGCTACACCTTC	CSAGRDPYGYTF
TRBV5-1	-	TRBJ2-5	-	TGCGCCAGCAGCTTCGGGGTCCAAGAGACCCAGTACTTC	CASSFGVQETQYF
TRBV11-3	TRBD2	TRBJ2-5	many	TGTGCCAGCAGCTTAGGAACTAGCGGGAGAAGGGAGTGGGAGACCCAGTACTTC	CASSLGTSGRREWETQYF
TRBV7-2	-	TRBJ2-1	many	TGTGCCAGCAGCTTGGAGTCGCAGACCCATGAGCAGTTCTTC	CASSLESQTHEQFF
TRBV12-3/TRBV12-4	-	TRBJ1-1	many	TGTGCCAGCAGTTTAGGTGAAGCTTTCTTT	CASSLGEAFF
TRBV20-1	-	TRBJ1-1	-	TGCAGTGCTAGTCGCCAGAACACTGAAGCTTTCTTT	CSASRQNTEAFF
TRBV10-3	-	TRBJ1-1	many	TGTGCCATCAGTGAGTCACAGGCGTCGAACACTGAAGCTTTCTTT	CAISESQASNTEAFF
TRBV5-1	-	TRBJ1-4	few	TGCGCCAGCAGTTTCTCCGGTTCTAATGAAAAACTGTTTTTT	CASSFSGSNEKLFF
TRBV7-6	TRBD1	TRBJ2-5	-	TGTGCCAGCAGCTACCAGACAGGGCGCCAAGAGACCCAGTACTTC	CASSYQTGRQETQYF
TRBV6-1	-	TRBJ1-2	-	TGTGCCACCACCGACGGGCAGGGAGACGAGGGCTACACCTTC	CATTDGQGDEGYTF
TRBV20-1	TRBD2	TRBJ2-1	-	TGCAGTGCTACACCTAGCGGGTCTGAGCAGTTCTTC	CSATPSGSEQFF
TRBV5-1	-	TRBJ2-2	few	TGCGCCAGCAGCTTCCGGAGCAACACCGGGGAGCTGTTTTTT	CASSFRSNTGELFF
TRBV28	-	TRBJ2-1	-	TGTGCCAGCAGTCCCGGAGAGACCTACAATGAGCAGTTCTTC	CASSPGETYNEQFF
TRBV14	TRBD2	TRBJ2-1	many	TGTGCCAGCAGCCAAGAAACTGGGGGACTACCCAATTTTTTCAGCTCCTACAATGAGCAGTTCTTC	CASSQETGGLPNFFSSYNEQFF
TRBV5-1	-	TRBJ2-4	-	TGCGCCAGCAGTCCGCAGGGGGAGGGGATAGCCAAAAACATTCAGTACTTC	CASSPQGEGIAKNIQYF
TRBV20-1	-	TRBJ2-5	-	TGCAGTGCTAGAGCGACGGGAGAGACCCAGTACTTC	CSARATGETQYF
TRBV20-1	-	TRBJ2-3	many	TGCAGTGCTGGGCAACAGGGAGTTTGGGATACGCAGTATTTT	CSAGQQGVWDTQYF
TRBV27	-	TRBJ1-3	-	TGTGCCAGCAGCTCAACAGGGATTGAATTAAACACCATATATTTT	CASSSTGIELNTIYF
TRBV27	TRBD2	TRBJ2-1	many	TGTGCCAGCAGTTTGTATTATAGCGGGAGGGCCAGTGAGCAGTTCTTC	CASSLYYSGRASEQFF
TRBV10-3	-	TRBJ2-3	-	TGTGCCATCAGCCACGGAACCAATACGCAGTATTTT	CAISHGTNTQYF
TRBV3-1	TRBD2	TRBJ2-7	many	TGTGCCAGCAGCCAAGGAGGACTAGCGGGGTCCTACGAGCAGTACTTC	CASSQGGLAGSYEQYF
TRBV28	TRBD2	TRBJ2-4	few	TGTGCCAGCAGCCCTTCTCTAGCGGGAGTAAAAAACATTCAGTACTTC	CASSPSLAGVKNIQYF
TRBV5-1	-	TRBJ2-3	many	TGCGCCAGCAGCTCGGTAGATACGCAGTATTTT	CASSSVDTQYF
TRBV14	TRBD1	TRBJ1-2	few	TGTGCCAGCAGACACCCGGGACAGAATGGCTACACCTTC	CASRHPGQNGYTF
TRBV28	-	TRBJ2-1	-	TGTGCCAGCAGCACCCGGGCCGACTCCTACAATGAGCAGTTCTTC	CASSTRADSYNEQFF
TRBV12-3/TRBV12-4	-	TRBJ1-6	many	TGTGCCAGCAGTCGACCACAGAGCTCCTATAATTCACCCCTCCACTTT	CASSRPQSSYNSPLHF
TRBV5-2	-	TRBJ2-1	few	TGTGCCAGCAACACCCCAGGTGGACAGGGGAAGGCGGCTAGCGGGAGAGGGACCTACAATGAGCAGTTCTTC	CASNTPGGQGKAASGRGTYNEQFF
TRBV5-1	TRBD2	TRBJ2-3	-	TGCGCCAGCAGCAACGGACTAGCGGGAGTTAGCACAGATACGCAGTATTTT	CASSNGLAGVSTDTQYF
TRBV20-1	TRBD1	TRBJ2-3	-	TGCAGTGTTCGGACAGGGTATGGGAAGGCAGATACGCAGTATTTT	CSVRTGYGKADTQYF
TRBV7-9	-	TRBJ2-5	few	TGTGCCAGCAGCCACGGGGTGGGAGAGACCCAGTACTTC	CASSHGVGETQYF
TRBV29-1	TRBD2	TRBJ2-1	many	TGCAGCGCCGCGGGACTAGCGGGGTACAATGAGCAGTTCTTC	CSAAGLAGYNEQFF
TRBV19	TRBD1	TRBJ2-1	few	TGTGCCAGTGTGGGACAGGACGACTACAATGAGCAGTTCTTC	CASVGQDDYNEQFF
TRBV12-3/TRBV12-4	-	TRBJ2-1	few	TGTGCCAGCAGCTGGCTCCACGGGTCCTACAATGAGCAGTTCTTC	CASSWLHGSYNEQFF
TRBV20-1	TRBD1	TRBJ2-5	-	TGCAGTTGTAGCCAGGGACAGGGCCCAGAGACCCAGTACTTC	CSCSQGQGPETQYF
TRBV28	-	TRBJ2-1	many	TGTGCCAGCAAGGGAGGAGCGGAAGGGGACTACAATGAGCAGTTCTTC	CASKGGAEGDYNEQFF
TRBV18	-	TRBJ2-1	few	TGTGCCAGCTCACCACCAGGGTTTGGTCGGCATGAGCAGTTCTTC	CASSPPGFGRHEQFF
TRBV7-9	TRBD1	TRBJ1-2	many	TGTGCCAGCAGCCCGATTCTTACAGGGGTTGACTATGGCTACACCTTC	CASSPILTGVDYGYTF
TRBV6-1	TRBD1	TRBJ2-7	many	TGTGCCAGCAAATCGGGACAGGGGGCGCCTGAGCAGTACTTC	CASKSGQGAPEQYF
TRBV20-1	-	TRBJ2-2	many	TGCAGTGCTAGAGATCTGGGCTATCCCGGGGAGCTGTTTTTT	CSARDLGYPGELFF
TRBV5-5	TRBD2	TRBJ2-1	few	TGTGCCAGCAGCCCTATAGGAGGCCTAGCGGGCAGGGATGAGCAGTTCTTC	CASSPIGGLAGRDEQFF
TRBV10-3	-	TRBJ2-1	few	TGTGCCATCAGCGCCGACTACAATGAGCAGTTCTTC	CAISADYNEQFF
TRBV20-1	-	TRBJ2-1	many	TGCAGTGCTAGTCGGGGGGCCCAGCACCGGAATGAGCAGTTCTTC	CSASRGAQHRNEQFF
TRBV7-3	-	TRBJ2-1	few	TGTGCCAGCAGCTGGGGCGCCGGCCGGCTCAACAATGAGCAGTTCTTC	CASSWGAGRLNNEQFF
TRBV5-1	TRBD1	TRBJ2-5	-	TGCGCCAGCAGCCCCCAACAGGACAGGGTGAGGGTTAAGGAGACCCAGTACTTC	CASSPQQDRVRVKETQYF
TRBV28	-	TRBJ2-2	-	TGTGCCAGCAGTGGACATTCGAACACCGGGGAGCTGTTTTTT	CASSGHSNTGELFF
TRBV5-5	-	TRBJ2-5	-	TGTGCCAGCAGCTTGACAGAACAAGAGACCCAGTACTTC	CASSLTEQETQYF